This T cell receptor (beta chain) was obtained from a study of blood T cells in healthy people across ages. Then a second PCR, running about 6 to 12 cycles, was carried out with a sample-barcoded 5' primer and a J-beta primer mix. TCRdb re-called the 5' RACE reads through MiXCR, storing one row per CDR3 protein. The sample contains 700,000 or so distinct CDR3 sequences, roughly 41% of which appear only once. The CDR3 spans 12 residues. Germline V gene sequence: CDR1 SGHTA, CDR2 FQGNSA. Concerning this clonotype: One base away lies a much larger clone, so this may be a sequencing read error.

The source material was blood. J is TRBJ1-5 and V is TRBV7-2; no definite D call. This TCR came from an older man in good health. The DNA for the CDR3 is TGTGCCGGCAGCTTAGACAATCAGCCCCAGCATTTT. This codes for CAGSLDNQPQHF.